The rows below give T cell receptor beta chains drawn from one sample of a study of cytomegalovirus exposure and HLA in healthy donors. Profiled with immunoSEQ multiplex PCR; TCRdb holds only in-frame clones, not every one. The sample lists about 120,000 clones, around 60% occurring once. The sequenced material came from PBMCs. The receptors originated from a man aged 40-49 years in good health and CMV-seropositive. The CDR3 runs from the conserved cysteine through the conserved F or W. A D gene is named only where the DNA matches it firmly. Rows may omit the clone size; those that give it use once, few, many or a size class.

v_call	d_call	clone_size	j_call	cdr3_nt	cdr3_aa
TRBV7-9	TRBD1	.	TRBJ2-2	TGTGCCAGCGCAACCTACAGGGGGCCTACCGGGGAGCTGTTTTTT	CASATYRGPTGELFF
TRBV13	.	.	TRBJ1-2	TGTGCAATACCAAGGGGTATTGGGGATTGGTATGGCTACACCTTC	CAIPRGIGDWYGYTF
TRBV7-9	TRBD2	.	TRBJ2-1	TGTGCCAGCAGCTCAGGGACTAGCGGTTCATACAATGAGCAGTTCTTC	CASSSGTSGSYNEQFF
TRBV7-9	TRBD1	.	TRBJ1-2	TGTGCCAGCAGCTTGGGGACAGGGGGCACCCTTATTAACTATGGCTACACCTTC	CASSLGTGGTLINYGYTF
TRBV15	TRBD2	few	TRBJ2-5	TGTGCCACCAGCAGAGAACAGCGGGAAGCAGAGACCCAGTACTTC	CATSREQREAETQYF
TRBV7-9	.	few	TRBJ2-7	TGTGCCAGCAGCTCCCACTTGACAGTAGGGTCGCCCTACGAGCAGTACTTC	CASSSHLTVGSPYEQYF
TRBV7-9	.	.	TRBJ1-2	TGTGCCAGCAGCTTAAGTTTAGGGAGGCTGAGTGGCTACACCTTC	CASSLSLGRLSGYTF
TRBV5-6	TRBD1	.	TRBJ2-1	TGTGCCAGAACTAACCGGGACAGGAGGTACAATGAGCAGTTCTTC	CARTNRDRRYNEQFF
TRBV4-2	.	.	TRBJ2-1	TGTGCCAGCAGCCAAGATAGGGGGGGCTTTCATGAGCAGTTCTTC	CASSQDRGGFHEQFF
TRBV28	TRBD1	.	TRBJ2-7	TGTGCCAGCAGTTCGATCGGGACAGGGACTCGCGAGCAGTACTTC	CASSSIGTGTREQYF
TRBV7-2	.	.	TRBJ2-5	TGTGCCAGCAGCCGCGACAGAGGTGAAGAGACCCAGTACTTC	CASSRDRGEETQYF
TRBV6-1	.	few	TRBJ2-7	TGTGCCAGCCGGTTAGCGCGGTACCAATACGAGCAGTACTTC	CASRLARYQYEQYF
TRBV19	.	.	TRBJ1-5	TGTGCCAGTACTGTAAAGTACATCGGAGGACAGAAATATCAGCCCCAGCATTTT	CASTVKYIGGQKYQPQHF
TRBV10-2	TRBD1	few	TRBJ2-3	TGCGCCAGCAGATGGACAGGGGGCACAGATACGCAGTATTTT	CASRWTGGTDTQYF
TRBV7-9	TRBD2	.	TRBJ2-2	TGTGCCAGCAGCTTGGCTCTGGAGCGGGAGAGGACCGGGGAGCTGTTTTTT	CASSLALERERTGELFF
TRBV11-2	.	few	TRBJ1-1	TGTGCCAGCAGCTTAGCGCGCCTCACCGGCACTGAAGCTTTCTTT	CASSLARLTGTEAFF
TRBV28	.	.	TRBJ1-6	TGTGCCAGCAGTCCCGGGAGCTCCTATAATTCACCCCTCCACTTT	CASSPGSSYNSPLHF
TRBV5-1	.	few	TRBJ2-1	TGCGCCAGCCGATTGGACAGTATCTACAATGAGCAGTTCTTC	CASRLDSIYNEQFF
TRBV5-8	.	.	TRBJ2-6	TGTGCCAGCGTACTACCCTCTGGGGCCAACGTCCTGACTTTC	CASVLPSGANVLTF
TRBV6-1	TRBD2	.	TRBJ2-3	TGTGCCAGCAGTGGGACAAGCGGGAGGGCCTTAGATACGCAGTATTTT	CASSGTSGRALDTQYF
TRBV5-4	TRBD1	.	TRBJ1-3	TGTGCCAGCAGCTTGAGACAGGGAACTGGAAACACCATATATTTT	CASSLRQGTGNTIYF
TRBV5-4	TRBD1	.	TRBJ2-5	TGTGCCAGCAGCCTGGACAGGGTGGAGACCCAGTACTTC	CASSLDRVETQYF
TRBV19	.	.	TRBJ2-7	TGTGCCAGTAGTCCACAGGTTTCCTACGAGCAGTACTTC	CASSPQVSYEQYF
TRBV5-1	.	.	TRBJ1-4	TGCGCCAGCAGCTTTGGGGGGTCAGGCCATAATGAAAAACTGTTTTTT	CASSFGGSGHNEKLFF
TRBV27	.	.	TRBJ2-7	TGTGCCAGCAGTTTATTTCCCGAACGGTCAGGGTTCTACGAGCAGTACTTC	CASSLFPERSGFYEQYF
TRBV29-1	TRBD1	few	TRBJ2-1	TGCAGCGTTGAAGCATTAGGGGGCTACTACAATGAGCAGTTCTTC	CSVEALGGYYNEQFF
TRBV28	.	.	TRBJ1-5	TGTGCCAGCACCGGGGAGTTGGAGCCCCAGCATTTT	CASTGELEPQHF
TRBV5-6	TRBD2	.	TRBJ2-5	TGTGCCAGCAGCTTGGATGCAGCGGGGGCTTGGAAGACCCAGTACTTC	CASSLDAAGAWKTQYF
TRBV2	TRBD2	.	TRBJ2-2	TGTGCCAGTCTAGCGGGAGGAGCACAGGACGGGGAGCTGTTTTTT	CASLAGGAQDGELFF
TRBV19	.	few	TRBJ1-3	TGTGCCAGTAGTAAGGACCCCAGGGCTGGAAACACCATATATTTT	CASSKDPRAGNTIYF
TRBV25-1	TRBD1	.	TRBJ2-1	TGTGCCAGCAGTGAATCTGGCAGGGGGAAGGGTGAGCAGTTCTTC	CASSESGRGKGEQFF
TRBV7-9	.	once	TRBJ1-5	TGTGCCAGCAGCTTTGGTAGGGGGACCAGTAGCAATCAGCCCCAGCATTTT	CASSFGRGTSSNQPQHF
TRBV18	.	.	TRBJ1-2	TGTGCCAGCTCACCACGCGGGGTAGAAGATGGCTACACCTTC	CASSPRGVEDGYTF
TRBV5-6	TRBD2	.	TRBJ2-1	TGTGCCAGCAGATTTAGCGGGAGGGGGGCTACCTACAATGAGCAGTTCTTC	CASRFSGRGATYNEQFF
TRBV18	TRBD1	.	TRBJ2-7	TGTGCCAGCTCACCCCGGGACAGGGGCCACGAGCAGTACTTC	CASSPRDRGHEQYF
TRBV28	TRBD1	.	TRBJ2-5	TGTGCCAGCAGTTCCCCCGACAGGGAAGAGACCCAGTACTTC	CASSSPDREETQYF
TRBV30	TRBD2	few	TRBJ2-2	TGTGCCTGGTCCGGGGGCGGGAGGGCACAAACCGGGGAGCTGTTTTTT	CAWSGGGRAQTGELFF
TRBV11-2	.	.	TRBJ1-4	TGTGCCAGCAGCTTAGATCTATATGAAAAACTGTTTTTT	CASSLDLYEKLFF
TRBV5-4	TRBD1	.	TRBJ1-1	TGTGCCAGCAGCCTGACAGGGGCGAACACTGAAGCTTTCTTT	CASSLTGANTEAFF
TRBV7-3	TRBD2	.	TRBJ2-7	TGTGCCAGCAGCTTTCTACTAGCGGGGTCCTACGAGCAGTACTTC	CASSFLLAGSYEQYF
TRBV10-3	TRBD1	few	TRBJ2-4	TGTGCCAGCGGGACAGGGGGAAGGGAAAACATTCAGTACTTC	CASGTGGRENIQYF
TRBV7-3	.	.	TRBJ2-7	TGTGCCAGCAGCGTGGGACAAAGGGGGTCCTACGAGCAGTACTTC	CASSVGQRGSYEQYF
TRBV5-1	TRBD2	few	TRBJ2-3	TGCGCCAGCAGCGGGGCGAGCGGGGGAGGTACGCAGTATTTT	CASSGASGGGTQYF
TRBV10-1	TRBD2	few	TRBJ2-3	TGCGCCAGCAGTGACCCACTAGCGGGGGGCAAAGATACGCAGTATTTT	CASSDPLAGGKDTQYF
TRBV18	.	once	TRBJ1-5	TGTGCCAGCTCACAGGCGTATCAGGAGGGCCAGCCCCAGCATTTT	CASSQAYQEGQPQHF
TRBV10-3	TRBD2	few	TRBJ2-5	TGTGCCATCGGGCCCGAGGGGGGCGGGAGGGCCGGTGAGACCCAGTACTTC	CAIGPEGGGRAGETQYF